Presented here are 31 T cell receptor beta chains from one specimen sequenced in a study of blood T cell repertoires in COVID-19 (dated by TCRdb to about 2020). Library preparation used the immunoSEQ multiplex PCR assay. Imported from immuneACCESS, the table was reduced by TCRdb to in-frame sequences with V and J called. These copies leave out some clones; in studies compared against another copy, an unresolved V gene accounts for under half, and the cause of the remainder is not known. In this sample the table shows more than 200,000 clones, around 80% of which occur a single time. Jointly, the top ten make up 10% to 13% of the sample. Sequencing was done on a sample of peripheral blood. These receptors all come from a woman aged 80 or over with COVID-19, enrolled during active disease.

The rearrangement joins TRBV18 to TRBJ2-5, with a weak D call TRBD1 (6 bases). V lost 3 bases and J lost 5, with 19 bases in between. Germline CDR1 KGHSH, CDR2 LQKENI. The CDR3 is made up of 16 amino acids. In DNA form, the CDR3 reads TGTGCCAGCTCACCGGGCGTTACTCGTAGGGGGGAGACCCAGTACTTC. Protein product: CASSPGVTRRGETQYF.

The CDR3 here is CASSYGTSGGPHEQFF. Here the CDR3 DNA reads TGTGCCAGCAGTTACGGGACTAGCGGGGGGCCGCATGAGCAGTTCTTC. V gene TRBV6-6 combines with J gene TRBJ2-1, with 15 bases lining up with TRBD2. The CDR3 length is 16 residues. CDR1 is MNHNY and CDR2 is SVGAGI in the germline V gene (reference sequence). Trimming cost V 2 bases and J 8 bases; bases outside gene matches: 4.

Only one count was recorded for this clone. V usage is TRBV15 and J usage is TRBJ1-2; 8 bases map to TRBD1. Germline V gene sequence: CDR1 LNHNV, CDR2 YYDKDF (reference sequence). The V segment lost 3 bases and the J segment 4 bases; nucleotides outside the gene matches: 13. The CDR3 contains 17 residues. The CDR3 sequence: CATSRDRVEGKGYGYTF. CDR3 nucleotide sequence: TGTGCCACCAGCAGGGACAGGGTAGAAGGGAAGGGCTATGGCTACACCTTC.

V gene TRBV9 combines with J gene TRBJ2-2; unclear D gene. CDR1 and CDR2 from the germline V gene are SGDLS and YYNGEE. This CDR3 comprises 14 residues. V shed 4 bases and J shed 5 bases, with 12 bases lying between them. DNA of the CDR3: TGTGCCAGCAGCCCAAGACATATAACCGGGGAGCTGTTTTTT. Protein sequence: CASSPRHITGELFF.

The chain uses TRBV9 and TRBJ2-5; TRBD1 matches 8 bases. CDR1 is SGDLS and CDR2 is YYNGEE in the germline V gene. Trimming cost V 3 bases and J 4 bases; bases outside gene matches: 11. The CDR3 totals 16 residues. The DNA of the CDR3 is TGTGCCAGCAGCGCCTCTTCCGGACAGGGCGTAGAGACCCAGTACTTC. Protein: CASSASSGQGVETQYF.

The chain recombines TRBV12-2 with TRBJ2-7; the tabulated D call, TRBD1, remains unverified against the DNA. TRBV12-2 is assigned pseudogene status. This CDR3 region has 17 residues. CDR3: CASRLKAQDSSTYEQYV. The CDR3 DNA reads TGTGCAAGTCGCTTAAAAGCCCAGGACAGCTCCACCTACGAGCAGTACGTC.

The chain combines TRBV2 with TRBJ2-3; TRBD2 matches 10 bases. Trimming took 7 bases from V and 7 from J; bases not matched to a gene: 5. Germline V gene data show CDR1 as SNHLY and CDR2 as FYNNEI. This CDR3 has 13 residues. The CDR3 DNA reads TGTGCCAGCACGGCTAGCGGGGGCTATACGCAGTATTTT. Residues: CASTASGGYTQYF. Variable domain in full (rest from reference TRBV2 and TRBJ2-3): EPEVTQTPSHQVTQMGQEVILRCVPISNHLYFYWYRQILGQKVEFLVSFYNNEISEKSEIFDDQFSVERPDGSNFTLKIRSTKLEDSAMYFCASTASGGYTQYFGPGTRLTVL.

This clone appeared once. The chain links TRBV7-2 to TRBJ1-5, with D uncertain. Germline CDR1 SGHTA, CDR2 FQGNSA. Trimming took 0 bases from V and 0 from J, leaving 9 bases between them. The CDR3 covers 16 residues. The DNA of the CDR3 is TGTGCCAGCAGCTTAGCGTCGGGGATTAGCAATCAGCCCCAGCATTTT. Amino acid sequence: CASSLASGISNQPQHF.

This clone was seen once. The rearrangement uses TRBV5-1 and TRBJ2-5, with D maybe TRBD1 (6 bases). CDR3 length equals 16 residues. In germline, CDR1 is SGHRS, CDR2 YFSETQ. The V gene lost 0 bases and the J gene lost 4 bases, with 16 bases spanning the gap. The CDR3 is CASSLVLAGAGETQYF. The CDR3 DNA reads as TGCGCCAGCAGCTTGGTTTTAGCAGGGGCGGGAGAGACCCAGTACTTC.

The V gene is TRBV11-2, the J gene TRBJ1-2, with a possible D match to TRBD1 (6 bases). Per germline, CDR1 SGHAT and CDR2 FQNNGV. The CDR3 totals 17 residues. Trimming removed 5 bases from V and 4 bases from J, with 23 bases in between. The CDR3 reads CASSKTGTDLLGYGYTF. CDR3 sequence (DNA): TGTGCCAGCAGCAAAACAGGGACGGATTTGCTCGGCTATGGCTACACCTTC.

The V call is TRBV7-2, the J call TRBJ2-1, with 11 bases fitting TRBD2. V shed 4 bases, J shed 6 bases, and the junction held 5 bases outside the gene matches. Germline V CDR1 and CDR2: SGHTA, FQGNSA. This CDR3 spans 15 amino acids. The CDR3 DNA follows: TGTGCCAGCAGCTCATCTAGCGGGGGGTTCAATGAGCAGTTCTTC. Its translation is CASSSSSGGFNEQFF.

The J gene is TRBJ1-6, the V gene TRBV6-5; possibly TRBD1 for D (5 bases). The CDR3 is 12 amino acids. V was clipped by 8 bases and J by 5 bases, with 7 bases between them. CDR1 is MNHEY, CDR2 SVGAGI, per germline. DNA for the CDR3: TGTGCCAGCGGGACTCATAATTCACCCCTCCACTTT. Protein product: CASGTHNSPLHF.

The chain combines TRBV7-2 with TRBJ1-2; possibly TRBD1 for D (6 bases). The germline CDR1 and CDR2 sequences are SGHTA and FQGNSA. This CDR3 spans 16 amino acids. Trimming removed 5 bases from V and 1 base from J, with 17 bases in between. CDR3 amino acids: CASSLQGRGINYGYTF. The CDR3 DNA reads as TGTGCCAGCAGCCTCCAGGGAAGGGGGATTAACTATGGCTACACCTTC.

The rearrangement links TRBV11-1 to TRBJ1-1; D is perhaps TRBD1 (5 bases). Germline lookup yields CDR1 SGHAT and CDR2 FQDESV (reference sequence). CDR3 size: 14 residues. V lost 2 bases and J lost 11, with 18 bases in between. CDR3 bases: TGTGCCAGCAGCTTACAGCAGGGCCTGTCGAAGGCTTTCTTT. As protein: CASSLQQGLSKAFF. Combining the CDR3 with reference TRBV11-1 and TRBJ1-1 gives the whole variable domain EAEVAQSPRYKITEKSQAVAFWCDPISGHATLYWYRQILGQGPELLVQFQDESVVDDSQLPKDRFSAERLKGVDSTLKIQPAELGDSAMYLCASSLQQGLSKAFFGQGTRLTVV.

The chain uses TRBV6-5 and TRBJ1-5; D is ambiguous. The CDR3 has 14 residues. V shed 6 bases and J shed 1 base, with 10 bases lying between them. The germline V gene encodes CDR1 MNHEY and CDR2 SVGAGI. The CDR3 coding sequence is TGTGCCAGCAGCCGTAGCGGCAGCAATCAGCCCCAGCATTTT. Amino acids: CASSRSGSNQPQHF.

This clone was counted a single time. This rearrangement joins TRBV5-1 to TRBJ2-5; D is undetermined. The germline V gene encodes CDR1 SGHRS and CDR2 YFSETQ. This CDR3 spans 13 amino acids. V lost 4 bases and J 3 bases, leaving 10 bases between the germline ends. CDR3 residues: CASSLWLEETQYF. The CDR3 DNA sequence: TGCGCCAGCAGCCTTTGGCTAGAAGAGACCCAGTACTTC. Supplemented by reference TRBV5-1 and TRBJ2-5, the full variable domain reads KAGVTQTPRYLIKTRGQQVTLSCSPISGHRSVSWYQQTPGQGLQFLFEYFSETQRNKGNFPGRFSGRQFSNSRSEMNVSTLELGDSALYLCASSLWLEETQYFGPGTRLLVL.

J is TRBJ1-1 and V is TRBV6-6; 7 nucleotides align to TRBD1. CDR3 length: 14 residues. V shed 7 bases, J shed 2 bases, and the junction held 7 bases outside the gene matches. Germline V lookup: CDR1 MNHNY, CDR2 SVGAGI (reference sequence). CDR3 DNA: TGTGCCAGCACCGCCCCAGGGGGTAACACTGAAGCTTTCTTT. Translation gives CASTAPGGNTEAFF.

The chain couples TRBV7-3 to TRBJ2-1; TRBD2 matches at 8 bases. With 5 bases clipped from V and 5 bases from J, the junction kept 5 bases outside the gene matches. Germline lookup yields CDR1 SGHTA and CDR2 FQGTGA. The CDR3 is 14 amino acids. Written as DNA, the CDR3 is TGTGCCAGCAGCCGTAGCGGGGATAACAATGAGCAGTTCTTC. It codes for CASSRSGDNNEQFF.

The chain carries TRBV9 and TRBJ1-2; no reliable D call. Per the germline V gene, CDR1 is SGDLS and CDR2 is YYNGEE. This CDR3 comprises 15 residues. V dropped 3 bases and J dropped 8 bases, with 20 bases sitting between them. The CDR3 reads CASSGTGQAPGGYTF. In DNA, the CDR3 is TGTGCCAGCAGCGGGACCGGGCAGGCCCCGGGGGGCTACACCTTC.

This clone appeared a few times. J is TRBJ1-2 and V is TRBV3-1 (or the pseudogene TRBV3-2); D is possibly TRBD1 (5 bases). Germline V gene lookup returns CDR1 LGHDT and CDR2 YNNKEL (reference sequence). This CDR3 region has 14 residues. Trimming pared 1 base from V and 4 bases from J, leaving 10 bases between. The CDR3 region is CASSQAGLAYGYTF. The CDR3 DNA sequence: TGTGCCAGCAGCCAAGCGGGACTGGCCTATGGCTACACCTTC.

The gene calls are TRBV28 and TRBJ2-6; D is unclear. This CDR3 has 17 amino acids. V lost 3 bases and J 0 bases, leaving 12 bases between the germline ends. CDR1 and CDR2 (germline): MDHEN, SYDVKM. CDR3: CASSFYARNSGANVLTF. CDR3 nucleotide sequence: TGTGCCAGCAGTTTCTACGCGCGAAACTCTGGGGCCAACGTCCTGACTTTC.

The chain recombines TRBV27 with TRBJ1-2, with 10 positions matching TRBD1. The CDR3 has 15 amino acids. From germline, CDR1 is MNHEY and CDR2 SMNVEV (reference sequence). Losses at the gene ends were 6 bases for V and 3 bases for J; bases not matched to a gene: 7. The chain's CDR3 is CASSSRQGAYYGYTF. The DNA of the CDR3 is TGTGCCAGCAGCAGCCGACAGGGGGCGTACTATGGCTACACCTTC.

This chain joins TRBV11-3 and TRBJ2-3; 10 bases line up with TRBD1. The CDR3 is 15 amino acids. V was clipped by 5 bases and J by 4 bases; unmatched bases: 6. The germline gives CDR1 SGHNT, CDR2 YENEEA. CDR3 nucleotide sequence: TGTGCCAGCAGCCCCGGGACAGGGGTTCCAGATACGCAGTATTTT. This encodes CASSPGTGVPDTQYF.

This clone was counted only a few times. The chain recombines TRBV9 with TRBJ1-1; 7 bases are shared with TRBD1. This CDR3 comprises 15 residues. Per germline, CDR1 SGDLS and CDR2 YYNGEE. V dropped 0 bases and J dropped 4; count of bases not matched to a gene: 6. The DNA of the CDR3 is TGTGCCAGCAGCGTAGTTGTGACAGGGACCACTGAAGCTTTCTTT. Encoded protein: CASSVVVTGTTEAFF. Together with reference TRBV9 and TRBJ1-1, the CDR3 gives the full variable domain: DSGVTQTPKHLITATGQRVTLRCSPRSGDLSVYWYQQSLDQGLQFLIQYYNGEERAKGNILERFSAQQFPDLHSELNLSSLELGDSALYFCASSVVVTGTTEAFFGQGTRLTVV.

This chain uses TRBV18 with TRBJ2-2; TRBD2 aligns across 12 bases. Germline CDR1 and CDR2: KGHSH and LQKENI. The CDR3 consists of 15 residues. V shed 4 bases and J 6 bases; nucleotides not matched to a gene: 3. CDR3 coding DNA: TGTGCCAGCTCACGGACTAGCGGGGTATCCGGGGAGCTGTTTTTT. It specifies CASSRTSGVSGELFF.

V and J are TRBV30 and TRBJ2-7; D is perhaps TRBD1 (6 bases). Trimming removed 1 base from V and 3 bases from J, with 10 bases in between. The germline V gene has CDR1 GTSNPN and CDR2 SVGIG (reference sequence). This CDR3 has 13 residues. The CDR3 spells CAWSAGTNYEQYF. DNA of the CDR3: TGTGCCTGGAGTGCTGGGACAAACTACGAGCAGTACTTC. Full variable domain (rest looked up from reference TRBV30 and TRBJ2-7): SQTIHQWPATLVQPVGSPLSLECTVEGTSNPNLYWYRQAAGRGLQLLFYSVGIGQISSEVPQNLSASRPQDRQFILSSKKLLLSDSGFYLCAWSAGTNYEQYFGPGTRLTVT.

The chain carries TRBV24-1 and TRBJ1-1; maybe TRBD1 (6 bases). This CDR3 is 16 amino acids long. V lost 2 bases to trimming and J lost 1 base, with 13 bases between them. The V gene's germline CDR1 is KGHDR and CDR2 SFDVKD. CDR3 nucleotide sequence: TGTGCCACCAGTGATTCCACCCTGACAGGGAACACTGAAGCTTTCTTT. It yields the protein CATSDSTLTGNTEAFF.

This sequence joins TRBV5-8 and TRBJ2-5; TRBD1 is a possible D gene (6 bases). Trimming stripped 8 bases from V and 2 bases from J, with 16 bases between. Germline CDR1 reads SGHTS; CDR2 reads YDEGEE. This CDR3 comprises 14 residues. CDR3 loop: CASGRTVGQETQYF. The CDR3 coding sequence is TGTGCCAGTGGAAGGACAGTTGGACAAGAGACCCAGTACTTC. Filled out from reference TRBV5-8 and TRBJ2-5, the complete variable domain reads EAGVTQSPTHLIKTRGQQATLRCSPISGHTSVYWYQQALGLGLQFLLWYDEGEERNRGNFPPRFSGRQFPNYSSELNVNALELEDSALYLCASGRTVGQETQYFGPGTRLLVL.

The V gene is TRBV12-3 or TRBV12-4, the J gene TRBJ1-2, with 9 bases matching TRBD1. V was pared by 6 bases and J by 6 bases, with 5 bases of the junction left unmatched. The CDR3 spans 13 residues. This CDR3 reads CASRTGGSNGYTF. The CDR3 DNA sequence: TGTGCCAGCAGAACAGGGGGCTCAAATGGCTACACCTTC.

The rearrangement links TRBV5-1 to TRBJ2-1, with a tentative D call TRBD2 (5 bases). Germline CDR1 is SGHRS and CDR2 is YFSETQ. V dropped 5 bases and J dropped 6 bases, with 18 bases sitting between them. The CDR3 is 15 amino acids. CDR3 amino acids: CASRLDLISRNEQFF. The CDR3 DNA reads TGCGCCAGCAGACTAGACCTAATATCTCGCAATGAGCAGTTCTTC. The variable domain in full, with the rest retrieved from reference TRBV5-1 and TRBJ2-1, is KAGVTQTPRYLIKTRGQQVTLSCSPISGHRSVSWYQQTPGQGLQFLFEYFSETQRNKGNFPGRFSGRQFSNSRSEMNVSTLELGDSALYLCASRLDLISRNEQFFGPGTRLTVL.

V gene TRBV18 combines with J gene TRBJ1-1; a possible D gene is TRBD1 (5 bases). The CDR3 runs 15 residues. V shed 2 bases and J shed 3 bases, with 13 bases lying between them. CDR1 is KGHSH, CDR2 LQKENI, per germline. Here the CDR3 DNA reads TGTGCCAGCTCACCATTGGGAGGGGAGGACACTGAAGCTTTCTTT. Amino acids: CASSPLGGEDTEAFF.